This T cell receptor (beta chain) was sequenced for a study of T-cell reconstitution after alpha-beta-depleted transplantation in children. Researchers prepared the TCRbeta library using unique molecular identifiers, the study reports. MiXCR, run by TCRdb on the PCR reads, gives a single entry per CDR3 protein. Among hundreds of thousands of distinct CDR3 sequences listed, 8% to 9.5% were seen once. In germline, CDR1 is DFQATT, CDR2 SNEGSKA (reference sequence). The CDR3 extends over 15 amino acids. Trimming removed 5 bases at V and 0 bases at J, with 16 bases between. The V and J genes are TRBV20-1 and TRBJ2-5; D is perhaps TRBD2 (5 bases). The TCR sequence derives from a human donor who donated a stem cell graft to a child with acute lymphoblastic leukemia. Sequencing used PBMCs from the stem cell graft donor, obtained from the stem cell graft. CDR3 DNA sequence: TGCAGTGCTCGCTCGGTGCAGCGGAACCAAGAGACCCAGTACTTC. This encodes CSARSVQRNQETQYF.